This record covers a single T cell receptor (beta chain). The data stem from a study of blood T cell repertoires in COVID-19. Study overall: From T cells, B-cell-depleted T cells, or PBMCs came the material, which was cDNA or gDNA.

Measured with immunoSEQ multiplex PCR; TCRdb has only the in-frame clones, and not every one. This sample yields over 60,000 clones, of which 85% to 90% are seen a single time; roughly 35% belongs to the top ten. The sample was peripheral blood. This clonotype was obtained from a woman older than 75 with active or convalescent COVID-19.

CDR3 residues: CAWRDRDGSPLHF. In DNA, the CDR3 is TGTGCCTGGAGGGACAGGGATGGTTCACCCCTCCACTTT. The genes are TRBV30 and TRBJ1-6; TRBD1 matches 8 bases. The junction had 4 bases not matched to a gene; V was cut back by 3 bases and J by 9 bases. Germline V gene lookup returns CDR1 GTSNPN and CDR2 SVGIG (reference sequence). The CDR3 length is 13 residues.